This T cell receptor beta chain was observed in a study of T cell responses to AZD1222 COVID-19 vaccine. Findings of the study overall: The number of AZD1222 recipients seropositive at baseline was only five or six. The study sampled repertoires only after the peak T cell response. Elevations in Spike-specific TCR breadth and depth followed administration of two AZD1222 doses. Regions 160-218 and 743-854 held dominance among vaccine-associated CD4 TCRs, which spanned spike.

Germline V gene lookup returns CDR1 MNHEY and CDR2 SMNVEV (reference sequence). This CDR3 is built from 13 residues. V lost 3 bases and J lost 4, with 9 bases in between. As for this clone: The antigen remains undetermined.

TCRdb's copy holds only in-frame clones and misses some; the assay was immunoSEQ multiplex PCR. The table includes approximately 80,000 clones, roughly 86% detected once. Source: peripheral blood, taken on day 0 of MenACWY control vaccination. The chain uses TRBV27 and TRBJ2-5, with unresolved D. This sequence originates from an adult in good health. DNA for the CDR3: TGTGCCAGCAGTTTCCGGGCGACAGAGACCCAGTACTTC. Protein product: CASSFRATETQYF.